This T cell receptor beta chain was retrieved from a study of graft-versus-host responses after intestinal transplantation. Only in-frame clones appear in the TCRdb table, and some are missing; sequencing was by immunoSEQ multiplex PCR. This sample has around 110,000 clones, with 75% to 95% found just once. This clone was seen only once. Its antigen remains unknown. Sequences were derived from unstimulated CD4+ T cells sorted from spleen or lymph node cells, sampled before intestinal transplant. The TCR originated in a human donor who received an intestinal transplant.

This CDR3 reads CASSLDQGTDTQYF. As DNA, the CDR3 is TGCGCCAGCAGCTTGGATCAGGGTACAGATACGCAGTATTTT. J is TRBJ2-3 and V is TRBV5-1; possibly TRBD1 for D (5 bases). This CDR3 is built from 14 residues. The germline CDR1 and CDR2 sequences are SGHRS and YFSETQ. The V end was cut by 0 bases, the J end by 3 bases, with 8 bases between.